This T cell receptor (beta chain) appears in the sequencing data of a study of radiotherapy plus CTLA-4 blockade in lung cancer. Sequencing was performed with immunoSEQ multiplex PCR; in TCRdb, only in-frame clones are kept and a portion is missing. This repertoire shows about 88,000 clones, 55% to 75% found once; its top ten account for about an eighth. CDR1 SGHDT and CDR2 YYEEEE come from the germline V gene. The junction had 9 bases not matched to a gene; V was cut back by 4 bases and J by 4 bases. This CDR3 comprises 15 residues. The receptor was isolated from a human donor with non-small cell lung cancer that progressed on radiotherapy plus ipilimumab. J is TRBJ1-2 and V is TRBV5-6; 8 positions match TRBD1. The sequences come from peripheral blood, collected from a patient treated with radiotherapy plus ipilimumab. Written as DNA, the CDR3 is TGTGCCAGCAGCAGACAAGGACAGGGAGGCTATGGCTACACCTTC. This translates into CASSRQGQGGYGYTF.